The clone carrying this T cell receptor (beta chain) was observed at least ten times. This sample was taken from a study of blood T cell repertoires in COVID-19. Study details: Whether acute or convalescent, the COVID-19 samples came from the United States, Italy and Spain. The analysed material was cDNA or gDNA that came from T cells, B-cell-depleted T cells, or PBMCs.

The CDR3 sequence is 13 residues long. Trimming removed 0 bases from V and 4 bases from J, with 6 bases in between. CDR1 is SGHTA, CDR2 FQGTGA, per germline. The table came from immunoSEQ multiplex PCR; TCRdb's copy has only in-frame clones and leaves some out. This table has 90,000 to 150,000 clones, approximately 80% appearing once. Sample: peripheral blood. The receptor was isolated from a man in his fifties with acute or convalescent COVID-19. The rearrangement joins TRBV7-3 to TRBJ2-5; D possibly corresponds to TRBD2 (6 bases). CDR3 in DNA: TGTGCCAGCAGCTTAACAGCGGGAGAGACCCAGTACTTC. Protein product: CASSLTAGETQYF.